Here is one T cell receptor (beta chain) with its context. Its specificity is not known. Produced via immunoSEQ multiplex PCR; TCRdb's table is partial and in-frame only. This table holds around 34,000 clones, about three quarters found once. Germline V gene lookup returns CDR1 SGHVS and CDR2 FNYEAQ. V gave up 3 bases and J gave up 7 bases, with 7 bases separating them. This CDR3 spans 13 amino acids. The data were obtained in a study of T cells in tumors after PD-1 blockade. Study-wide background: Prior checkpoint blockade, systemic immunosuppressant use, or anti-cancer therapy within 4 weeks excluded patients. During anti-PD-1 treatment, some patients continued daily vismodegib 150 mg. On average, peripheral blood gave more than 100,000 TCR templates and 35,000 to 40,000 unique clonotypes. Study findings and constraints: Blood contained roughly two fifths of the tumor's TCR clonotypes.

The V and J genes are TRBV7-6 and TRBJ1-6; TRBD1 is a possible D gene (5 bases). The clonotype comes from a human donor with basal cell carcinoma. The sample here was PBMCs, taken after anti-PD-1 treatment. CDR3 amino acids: CASSFRENSPLHF. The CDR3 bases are TGTGCCAGCAGCTTCAGGGAAAATTCACCCCTCCACTTT. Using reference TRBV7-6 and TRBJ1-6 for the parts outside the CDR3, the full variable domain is GAGVSQSPRYKVTKRGQDVALRCDPISGHVSLYWYRQALGQGPEFLTYFNYEAQQDKSGLPNDRFSAERPEGSISTLTIQRTEQRDSAMYRCASSFRENSPLHFGNGTRLTVT.